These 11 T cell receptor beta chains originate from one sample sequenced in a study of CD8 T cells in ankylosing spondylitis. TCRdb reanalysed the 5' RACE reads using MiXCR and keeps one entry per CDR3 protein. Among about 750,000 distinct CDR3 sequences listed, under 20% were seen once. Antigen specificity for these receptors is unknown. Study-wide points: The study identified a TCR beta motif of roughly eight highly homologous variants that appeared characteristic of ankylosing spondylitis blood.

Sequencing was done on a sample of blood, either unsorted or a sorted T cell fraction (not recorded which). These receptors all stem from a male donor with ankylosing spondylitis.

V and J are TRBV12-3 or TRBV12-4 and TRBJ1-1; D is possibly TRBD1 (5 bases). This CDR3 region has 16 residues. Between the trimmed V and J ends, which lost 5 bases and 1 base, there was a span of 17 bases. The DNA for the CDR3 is TGTGCCAGCAGTCCCGGGTTTCAGGGAAAGAACACTGAAGCTTTCTTT. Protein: CASSPGFQGKNTEAFF.

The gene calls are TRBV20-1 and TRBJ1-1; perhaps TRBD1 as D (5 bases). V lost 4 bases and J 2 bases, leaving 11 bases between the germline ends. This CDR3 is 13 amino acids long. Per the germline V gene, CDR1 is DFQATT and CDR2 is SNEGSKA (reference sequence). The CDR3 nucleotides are TGCAGTGCTACGAGACAGACTAACACTGAAGCTTTCTTT. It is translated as CSATRQTNTEAFF.

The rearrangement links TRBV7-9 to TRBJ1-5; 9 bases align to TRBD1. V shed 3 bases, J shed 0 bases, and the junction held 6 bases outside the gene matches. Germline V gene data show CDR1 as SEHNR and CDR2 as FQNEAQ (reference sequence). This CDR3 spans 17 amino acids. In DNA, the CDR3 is TGTGCCAGCAGCTTTTGGACAGGGGACTTTAGCAATCAGCCCCAGCATTTT. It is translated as CASSFWTGDFSNQPQHF.

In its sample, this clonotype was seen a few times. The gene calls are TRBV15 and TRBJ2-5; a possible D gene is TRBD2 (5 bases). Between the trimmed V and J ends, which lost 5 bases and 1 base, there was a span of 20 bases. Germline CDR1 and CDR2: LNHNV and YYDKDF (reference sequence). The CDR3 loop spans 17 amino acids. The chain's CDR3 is CATSGRVLSTSQETQYF. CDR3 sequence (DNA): TGTGCCACCAGCGGGAGAGTCCTCTCAACCTCCCAAGAGACCCAGTACTTC.

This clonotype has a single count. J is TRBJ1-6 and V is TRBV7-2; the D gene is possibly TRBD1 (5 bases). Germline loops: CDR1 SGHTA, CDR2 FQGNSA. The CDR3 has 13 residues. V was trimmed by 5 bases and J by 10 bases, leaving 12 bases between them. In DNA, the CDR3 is TGTGCCAGCAGCATAACCAGGGTATCACCCCTCCACTTT. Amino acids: CASSITRVSPLHF.

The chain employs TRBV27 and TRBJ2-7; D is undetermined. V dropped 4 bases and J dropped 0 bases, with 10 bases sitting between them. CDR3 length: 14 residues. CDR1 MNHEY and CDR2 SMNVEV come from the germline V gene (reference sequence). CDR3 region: CASSWEPTSYEQYF. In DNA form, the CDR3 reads TGTGCCAGCAGTTGGGAACCCACCTCCTACGAGCAGTACTTC.

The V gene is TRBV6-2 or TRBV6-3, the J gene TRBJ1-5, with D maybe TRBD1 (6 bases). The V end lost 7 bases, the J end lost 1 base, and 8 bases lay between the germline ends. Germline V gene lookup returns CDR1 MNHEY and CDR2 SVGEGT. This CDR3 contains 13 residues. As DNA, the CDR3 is TGTGCCAGCAACGACAGGAGCAATCAGCCCCAGCATTTT. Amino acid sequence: CASNDRSNQPQHF.

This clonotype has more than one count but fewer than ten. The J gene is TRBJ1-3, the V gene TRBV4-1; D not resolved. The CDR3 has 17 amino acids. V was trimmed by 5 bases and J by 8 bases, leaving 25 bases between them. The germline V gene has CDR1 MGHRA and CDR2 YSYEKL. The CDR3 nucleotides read TGCGCCAGCAGCGCAAGCGGCGCCGGGCCCCCCGGGGACACCATATATTTT. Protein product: CASSASGAGPPGDTIYF.

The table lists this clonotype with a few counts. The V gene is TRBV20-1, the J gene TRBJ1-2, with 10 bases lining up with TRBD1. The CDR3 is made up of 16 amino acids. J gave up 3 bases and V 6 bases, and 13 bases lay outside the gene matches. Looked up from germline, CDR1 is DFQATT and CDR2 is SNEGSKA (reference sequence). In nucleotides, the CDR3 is TGCAGTGCCGGCCCGTCCGGGACAGGGGTAGACTATGGCTACACCTTC. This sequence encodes CSAGPSGTGVDYGYTF.

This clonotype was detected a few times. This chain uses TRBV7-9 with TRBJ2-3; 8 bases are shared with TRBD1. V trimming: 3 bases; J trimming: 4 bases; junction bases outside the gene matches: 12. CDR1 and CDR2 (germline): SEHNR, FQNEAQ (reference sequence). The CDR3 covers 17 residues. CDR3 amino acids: CASSFPKSQGAADTQYF. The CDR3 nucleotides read TGTGCCAGCAGCTTCCCTAAATCCCAGGGGGCTGCAGATACGCAGTATTTT.

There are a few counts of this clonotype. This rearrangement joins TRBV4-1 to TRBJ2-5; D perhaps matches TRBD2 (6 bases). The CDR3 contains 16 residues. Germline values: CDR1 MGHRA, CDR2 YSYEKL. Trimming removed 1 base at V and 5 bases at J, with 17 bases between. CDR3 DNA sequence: TGCGCCAGCAGCCAAGGCGGGGCAGGGACGGAGGAGACCCAGTACTTC. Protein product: CASSQGGAGTEETQYF.